These 11 T cell receptor beta chains were sequenced from one sample in a study of cytomegalovirus exposure and HLA in healthy donors. Vbeta (60) and Jbeta (13) primers were used in the PCR. Assay: immunoSEQ multiplex PCR; the TCRdb copy retains only in-frame clones and omits some. There are 150,000 to 200,000 clones in the sample; roughly 79% occur only once, and about 2% lies in the top ten. The sequenced sample consisted of PBMCs. These receptors were collected from a woman in her twenties or thirties in good health and CMV-seropositive.

The genes are TRBV5-4 and TRBJ1-2, with 9 bases matching TRBD1. The germline CDR1 and CDR2 sequences are SGHNT and YYREEE (reference sequence). The CDR3 totals 17 residues. The ends lost 3 bases at V and 2 bases at J; junction bases unmatched: 11. CDR3 residues: CASSSGTGSTRNYGYTF. In DNA form, the CDR3 reads TGTGCCAGCAGCTCGGGGACAGGGTCTACACGGAACTATGGCTACACCTTC.

The chain recombines TRBV5-1 with TRBJ2-7, with 8 bases fitting TRBD1. Per the germline V gene, CDR1 is SGHRS and CDR2 is YFSETQ. The CDR3 spans 18 residues. V was clipped by 0 bases and J by 2 bases; unmatched bases: 13. CDR3 amino acids: CASSLATTTGGSTYEQYF. The CDR3 coding sequence is TGCGCCAGCAGCTTGGCGACCACTACAGGGGGTTCGACCTACGAGCAGTACTTC. The whole variable domain, remainder taken from reference TRBV5-1 and TRBJ2-7, is KAGVTQTPRYLIKTRGQQVTLSCSPISGHRSVSWYQQTPGQGLQFLFEYFSETQRNKGNFPGRFSGRQFSNSRSEMNVSTLELGDSALYLCASSLATTTGGSTYEQYFGPGTRLTVT.

The chain has TRBV29-1 and TRBJ1-2; D is undetermined. Germline V gene sequence: CDR1 SQVTM, CDR2 ANQGSEA. Trimming left V 6 bases short and J 4 bases short, with 12 bases between. The CDR3 has 12 amino acids. CDR3 nucleotides: TGCAGCGTCATAGCCCCTACCTATGGCTACACCTTC. Encoded protein: CSVIAPTYGYTF. The full variable domain, its missing parts supplied by reference TRBV29-1 and TRBJ1-2, is SAVISQKPSRDICQRGTSLTIQCQVDSQVTMMFWYRQQPGQSLTLIATANQGSEATYESGFVIDKFPISRPNLTFSTLTVSNMSPEDSSIYLCSVIAPTYGYTFGSGTRLTVV.

V usage is TRBV25-1 and J usage is TRBJ1-2, with a possible D match to TRBD1 (5 bases). The V gene's germline CDR1 is MGHDK and CDR2 SYGVNS. This CDR3 is 12 amino acids long. Trimming took off 10 bases at V and 6 bases at J, with 15 bases between the two ends. The CDR3 nucleotides are TGTGCCATTGATAAGGGGCCGAATGGCTACACCTTC. Translating gives CAIDKGPNGYTF.

The V gene is TRBV11-2, the J gene TRBJ1-3, with unresolved D. V lost 8 bases and J 0 bases, leaving 11 bases between the germline ends. The CDR3 sequence is 14 residues long. Germline values: CDR1 SGHAT, CDR2 FQNNGV. The CDR3 DNA follows: TGTGCCAGCCGCGGCGTTCGCTCTGGAAACACCATATATTTT. As protein: CASRGVRSGNTIYF.

The rearrangement joins TRBV5-4 to TRBJ1-5; weak D call: TRBD1 (6 bases). CDR1 is SGHNT and CDR2 is YYREEE in the germline V gene (reference sequence). The CDR3 runs to 15 residues. Trimming removed 7 bases from V and 8 bases from J, with 22 bases in between. This CDR3 is CASQTTGGAGEPQHF. The CDR3 DNA sequence: TGTGCCAGCCAGACTACTGGGGGGGCGGGGGAGCCCCAGCATTTT. Full variable domain (rest looked up from reference TRBV5-4 and TRBJ1-5): ETGVTQSPTHLIKTRGQQVTLRCSSQSGHNTVSWYQQALGQGPQFIFQYYREEENGRGNFPPRFSGLQFPNYSSELNVNALELDDSALYLCASQTTGGAGEPQHFGDGTRLSIL.

This clone showed up just once. The chain carries TRBV9 and TRBJ2-3; the match to TRBD2 covers 7 bases. Germline CDR1 and CDR2: SGDLS and YYNGEE. V dropped 0 bases and J dropped 4; count of bases not matched to a gene: 5. The CDR3 is made up of 15 amino acids. CDR3 loop: CASSVVAGAADTQYF. The CDR3 DNA is TGTGCCAGCAGCGTAGTCGCGGGAGCGGCAGATACGCAGTATTTT.

This chain uses TRBV7-2 with TRBJ1-2; the D is unclear. V gave up 4 bases and J gave up 8 bases, with 14 bases separating them. This CDR3 region has 13 residues. Germline V gene sequence: CDR1 SGHTA, CDR2 FQGNSA. The CDR3 loop reads CASSSNFGGGYTF. In DNA form, the CDR3 reads TGTGCCAGCAGCTCTAACTTCGGCGGAGGCTACACCTTC.

The V and J genes are TRBV9 and TRBJ2-7, with a possible D match to TRBD1 (6 bases). Trimming shortened V by 3 bases and J by 3 bases, and 10 bases separated the two germline ends. The CDR3 has 13 residues. The V gene's germline CDR1 is SGDLS and CDR2 YYNGEE. For the CDR3, the DNA is TGTGCCAGCAGCGCGGAACAGGGCTACGAGCAGTACTTC. This sequence encodes CASSAEQGYEQYF.

V usage is TRBV15 and J usage is TRBJ2-7; D perhaps matches TRBD1 (5 bases). There are 13 residues in the CDR3. Per germline, CDR1 LNHNV and CDR2 YYDKDF (reference sequence). Trimming removed 3 bases from V and 6 bases from J, with 12 bases in between. The CDR3 spells CATSSLARGEQYF. The CDR3 nucleotides are TGTGCCACCAGCAGCCTGGCTAGGGGCGAGCAGTACTTC.

The V and J genes are TRBV28 and TRBJ2-1; D is possibly TRBD2 (5 bases). The CDR3 runs 17 residues. The V gene lost 3 bases and the J gene lost 8 bases, with 23 bases spanning the gap. The germline V gene has CDR1 MDHEN and CDR2 SYDVKM. As DNA, the CDR3 is TGTGCCAGCAGTTTTTTCTTTGCTGGGAGAAGAGTGGATGAGCAGTTCTTC. It specifies CASSFFFAGRRVDEQFF.